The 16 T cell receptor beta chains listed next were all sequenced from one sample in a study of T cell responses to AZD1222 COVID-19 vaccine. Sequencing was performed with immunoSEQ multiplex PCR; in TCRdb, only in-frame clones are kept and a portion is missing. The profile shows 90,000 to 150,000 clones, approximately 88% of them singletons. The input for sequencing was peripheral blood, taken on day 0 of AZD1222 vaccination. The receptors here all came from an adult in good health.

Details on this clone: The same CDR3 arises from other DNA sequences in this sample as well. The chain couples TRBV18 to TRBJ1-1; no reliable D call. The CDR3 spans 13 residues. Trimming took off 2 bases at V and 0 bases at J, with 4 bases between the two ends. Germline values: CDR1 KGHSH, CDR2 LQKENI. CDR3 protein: CASSPEVNTEAFF. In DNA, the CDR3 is TGTGCCAGCTCACCAGAGGTGAACACTGAAGCTTTCTTT.

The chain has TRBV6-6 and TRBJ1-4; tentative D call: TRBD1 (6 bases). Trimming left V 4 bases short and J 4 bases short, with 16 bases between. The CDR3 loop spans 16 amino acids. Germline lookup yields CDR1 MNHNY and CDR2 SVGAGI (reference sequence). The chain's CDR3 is CASSSARDNFNEKLFF. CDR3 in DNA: TGTGCCAGCAGTTCCGCACGGGACAATTTTAATGAAAAACTGTTTTTT.

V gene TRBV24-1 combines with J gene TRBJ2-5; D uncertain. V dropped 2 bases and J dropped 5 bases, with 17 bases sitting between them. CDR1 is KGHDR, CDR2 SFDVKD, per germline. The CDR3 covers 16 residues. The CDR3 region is CATSDSWQSGMETQYF. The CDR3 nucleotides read TGTGCCACCAGTGATTCATGGCAGAGTGGGATGGAGACCCAGTACTTC.

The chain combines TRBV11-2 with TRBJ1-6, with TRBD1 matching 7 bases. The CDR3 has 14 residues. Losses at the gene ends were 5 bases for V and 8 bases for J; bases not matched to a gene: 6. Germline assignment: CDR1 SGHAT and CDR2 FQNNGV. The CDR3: CASSHQGDYSPLHF. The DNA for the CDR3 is TGTGCCAGCAGCCATCAGGGGGATTATTCACCCCTCCACTTT.

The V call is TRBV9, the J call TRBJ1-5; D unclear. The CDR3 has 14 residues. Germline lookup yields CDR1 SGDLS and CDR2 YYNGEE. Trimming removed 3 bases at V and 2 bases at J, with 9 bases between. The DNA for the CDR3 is TGTGCCAGCAGCGAGGGATTGGGCAATCAGCCCCAGCATTTT. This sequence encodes CASSEGLGNQPQHF.

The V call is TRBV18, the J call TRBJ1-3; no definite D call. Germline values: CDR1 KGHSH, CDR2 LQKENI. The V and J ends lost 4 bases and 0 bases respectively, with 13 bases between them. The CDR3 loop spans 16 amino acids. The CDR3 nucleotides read TGTGCCAGCTCACGCGAGGTCCCAAGCTCTGGAAACACCATATATTTT. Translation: CASSREVPSSGNTIYF.

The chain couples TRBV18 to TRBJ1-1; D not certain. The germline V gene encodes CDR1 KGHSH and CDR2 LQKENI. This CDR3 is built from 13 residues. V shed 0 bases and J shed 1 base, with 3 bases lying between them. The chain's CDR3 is CASSPPPNTEAFF. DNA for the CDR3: TGTGCCAGCTCACCACCCCCGAACACTGAAGCTTTCTTT.

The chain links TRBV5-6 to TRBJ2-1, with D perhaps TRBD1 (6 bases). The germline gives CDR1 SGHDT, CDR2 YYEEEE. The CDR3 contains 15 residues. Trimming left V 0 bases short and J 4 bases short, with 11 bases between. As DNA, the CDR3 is TGTGCCAGCAGCTTGGTCACAGGGATGTACAATGAGCAGTTCTTC. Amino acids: CASSLVTGMYNEQFF.

The CDR3 sequence is CASSYGSNQPQHF. As DNA, the CDR3 is TGTGCCAGCAGTTATGGTAGTAATCAGCCCCAGCATTTT. The chain links TRBV12-3 or TRBV12-4 to TRBJ1-5; D remains unclear. The CDR3 loop spans 13 amino acids. With 4 bases removed from V and 4 bases from J, the gap between germline ends came to 8 bases.

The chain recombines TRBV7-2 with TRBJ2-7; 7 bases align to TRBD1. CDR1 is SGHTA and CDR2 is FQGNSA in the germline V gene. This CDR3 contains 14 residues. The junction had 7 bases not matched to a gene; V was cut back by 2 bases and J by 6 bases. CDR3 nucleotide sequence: TGTGCCAGCAGCTTAATAGTACAGGGGCCCGAGCAGTACTTC. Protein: CASSLIVQGPEQYF.

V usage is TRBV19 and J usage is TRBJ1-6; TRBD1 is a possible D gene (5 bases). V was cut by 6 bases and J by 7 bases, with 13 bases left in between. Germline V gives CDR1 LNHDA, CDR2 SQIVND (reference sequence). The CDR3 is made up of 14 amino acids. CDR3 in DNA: TGTGCCAGTAGGGGGCGGGGACCGAATTCACCCCTCCACTTT. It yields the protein CASRGRGPNSPLHF. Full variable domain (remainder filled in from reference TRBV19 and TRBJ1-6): DGGITQSPKYLFRKEGQNVTLSCEQNLNHDAMYWYRQDPGQGLRLIYYSQIVNDFQKGDIAEGYSVSREKKESFPLTVTSAQKNPTAFYLCASRGRGPNSPLHFGNGTRLTVT.

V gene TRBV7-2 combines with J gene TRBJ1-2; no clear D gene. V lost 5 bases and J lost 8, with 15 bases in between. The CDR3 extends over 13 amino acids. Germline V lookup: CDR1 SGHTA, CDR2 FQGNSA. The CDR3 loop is CASSQRPPEGYTF. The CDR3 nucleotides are TGTGCCAGCAGCCAACGTCCACCGGAGGGCTACACCTTC.

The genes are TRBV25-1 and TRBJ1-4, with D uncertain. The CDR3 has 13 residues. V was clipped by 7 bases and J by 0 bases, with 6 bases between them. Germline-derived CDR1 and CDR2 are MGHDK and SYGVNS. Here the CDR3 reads CASTRATNEKLFF. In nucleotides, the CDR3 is TGTGCCAGCACTAGGGCAACTAATGAAAAACTGTTTTTT.

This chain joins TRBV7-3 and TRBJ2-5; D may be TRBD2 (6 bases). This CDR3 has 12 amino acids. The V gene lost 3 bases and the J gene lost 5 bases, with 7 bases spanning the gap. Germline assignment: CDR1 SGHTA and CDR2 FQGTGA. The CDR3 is CASSFGGETQYF. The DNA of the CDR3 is TGTGCCAGCAGCTTCGGGGGTGAGACCCAGTACTTC.

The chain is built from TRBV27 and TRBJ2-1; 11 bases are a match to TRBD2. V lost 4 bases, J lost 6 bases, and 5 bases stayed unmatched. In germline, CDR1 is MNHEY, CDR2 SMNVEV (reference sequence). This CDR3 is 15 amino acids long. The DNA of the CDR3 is TGTGCCAGCAGTTACGGGACTAGCGGCCTCAATGAGCAGTTCTTC. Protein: CASSYGTSGLNEQFF.

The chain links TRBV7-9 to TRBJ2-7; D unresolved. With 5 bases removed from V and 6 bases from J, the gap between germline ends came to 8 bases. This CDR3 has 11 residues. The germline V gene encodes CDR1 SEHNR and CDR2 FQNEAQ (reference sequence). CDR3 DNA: TGTGCCAGCAGCCGGAGTTTCGAGCAGTACTTC. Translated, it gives CASSRSFEQYF.